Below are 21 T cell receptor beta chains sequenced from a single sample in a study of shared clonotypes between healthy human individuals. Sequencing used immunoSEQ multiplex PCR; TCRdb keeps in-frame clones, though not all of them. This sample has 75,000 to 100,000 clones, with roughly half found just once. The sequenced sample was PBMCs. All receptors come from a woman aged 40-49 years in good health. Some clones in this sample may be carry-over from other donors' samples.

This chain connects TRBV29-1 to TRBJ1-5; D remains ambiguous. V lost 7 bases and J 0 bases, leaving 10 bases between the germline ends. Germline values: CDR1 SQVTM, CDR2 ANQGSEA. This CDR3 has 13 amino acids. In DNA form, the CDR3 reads TGCAGCGCCCTGACAAATAGCAATCAGCCCCAGCATTTT. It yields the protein CSALTNSNQPQHF.

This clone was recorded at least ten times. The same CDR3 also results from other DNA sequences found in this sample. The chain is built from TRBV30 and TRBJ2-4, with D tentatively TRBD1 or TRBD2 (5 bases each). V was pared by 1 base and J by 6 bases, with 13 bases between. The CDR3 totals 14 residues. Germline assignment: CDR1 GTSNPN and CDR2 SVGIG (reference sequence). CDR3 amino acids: CAWSAWLGPNIQYF. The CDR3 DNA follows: TGTGCCTGGAGTGCCTGGTTGGGACCAAACATTCAGTACTTC.

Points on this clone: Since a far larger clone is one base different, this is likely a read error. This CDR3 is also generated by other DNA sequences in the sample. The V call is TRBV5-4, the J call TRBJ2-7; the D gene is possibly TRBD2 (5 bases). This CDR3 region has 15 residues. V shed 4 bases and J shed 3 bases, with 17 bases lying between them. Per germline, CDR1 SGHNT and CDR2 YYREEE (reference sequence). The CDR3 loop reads CASSPSGAENYEQYF. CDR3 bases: TGTGCCAGCAGCCCGTCCGGAGCGGAAAACTACGAGCAGTACTTC.

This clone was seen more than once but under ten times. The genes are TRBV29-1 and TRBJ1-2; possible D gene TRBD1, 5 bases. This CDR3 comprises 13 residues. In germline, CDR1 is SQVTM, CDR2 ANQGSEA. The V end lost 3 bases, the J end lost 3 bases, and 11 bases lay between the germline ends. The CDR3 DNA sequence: TGCAGCGTTGACGCAGGGAAGTACTATGGCTACACCTTC. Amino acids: CSVDAGKYYGYTF.

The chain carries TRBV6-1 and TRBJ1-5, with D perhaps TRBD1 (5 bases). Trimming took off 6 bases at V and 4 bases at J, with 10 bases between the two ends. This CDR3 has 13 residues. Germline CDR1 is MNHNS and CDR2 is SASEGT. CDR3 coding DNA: TGTGCCAGCAGCCTCGACAGAAATCAGCCCCAGCATTTT. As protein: CASSLDRNQPQHF.

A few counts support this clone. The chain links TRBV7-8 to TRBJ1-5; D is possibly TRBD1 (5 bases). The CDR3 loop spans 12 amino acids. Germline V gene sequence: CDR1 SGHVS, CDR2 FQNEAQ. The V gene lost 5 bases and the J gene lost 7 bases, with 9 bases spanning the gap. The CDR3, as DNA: TGTGCCAGCAGCCTCCGGGGGCAGCCCCAGCATTTT. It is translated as CASSLRGQPQHF.

The CDR3, as DNA: TGTGCCACCAGCAGAGGTCAAACGGCGGATAATGAAAAACTGTTTTTT. Protein sequence: CATSRGQTADNEKLFF. The chain carries TRBV15 and TRBJ1-4; D unclear. V was shortened by 1 base and J by 4 bases, with 13 bases between the two germline ends. The CDR3 loop spans 16 amino acids. Per germline, CDR1 LNHNV and CDR2 YYDKDF (reference sequence).

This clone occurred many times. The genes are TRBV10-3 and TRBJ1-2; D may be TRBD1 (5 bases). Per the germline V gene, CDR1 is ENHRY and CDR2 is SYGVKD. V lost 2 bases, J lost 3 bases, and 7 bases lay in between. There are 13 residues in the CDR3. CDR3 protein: CAISEQGDYGYTF. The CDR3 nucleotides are TGTGCCATCAGTGAGCAGGGCGACTATGGCTACACCTTC.

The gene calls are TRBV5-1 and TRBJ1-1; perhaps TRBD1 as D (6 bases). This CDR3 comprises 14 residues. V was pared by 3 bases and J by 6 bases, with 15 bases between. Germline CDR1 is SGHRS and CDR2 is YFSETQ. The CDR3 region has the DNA TGCGCCAGCAGCTCCCTACAGGGTTCGGCTGAAGCTTTCTTT. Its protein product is CASSSLQGSAEAFF.

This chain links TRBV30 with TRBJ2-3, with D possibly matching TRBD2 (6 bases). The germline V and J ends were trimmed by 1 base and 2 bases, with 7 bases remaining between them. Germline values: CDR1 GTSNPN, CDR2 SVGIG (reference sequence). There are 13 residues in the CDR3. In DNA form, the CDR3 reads TGTGCCTGGAGTGCGGGGGTCACAGATACGCAGTATTTT. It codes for CAWSAGVTDTQYF.

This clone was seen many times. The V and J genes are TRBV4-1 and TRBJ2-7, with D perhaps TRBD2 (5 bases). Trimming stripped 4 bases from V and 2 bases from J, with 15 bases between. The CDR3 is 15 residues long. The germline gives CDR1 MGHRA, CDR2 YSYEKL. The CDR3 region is CASSPGLAIPYEQYF. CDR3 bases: TGCGCCAGCAGCCCAGGACTCGCCATCCCCTACGAGCAGTACTTC.

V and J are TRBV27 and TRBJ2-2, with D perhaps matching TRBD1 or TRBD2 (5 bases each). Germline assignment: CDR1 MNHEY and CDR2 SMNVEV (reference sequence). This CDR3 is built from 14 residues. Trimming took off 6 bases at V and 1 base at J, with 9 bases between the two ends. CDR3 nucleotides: TGTGCCAGCAGGCCGGGACGGAACACCGGGGAGCTGTTTTTT. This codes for CASRPGRNTGELFF.

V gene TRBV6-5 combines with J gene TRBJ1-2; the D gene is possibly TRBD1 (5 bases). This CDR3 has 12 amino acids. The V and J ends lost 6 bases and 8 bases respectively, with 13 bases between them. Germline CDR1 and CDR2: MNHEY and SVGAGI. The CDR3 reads CASRPRVEGYTF. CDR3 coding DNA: TGTGCCAGCAGACCCAGGGTTGAGGGCTACACCTTC.

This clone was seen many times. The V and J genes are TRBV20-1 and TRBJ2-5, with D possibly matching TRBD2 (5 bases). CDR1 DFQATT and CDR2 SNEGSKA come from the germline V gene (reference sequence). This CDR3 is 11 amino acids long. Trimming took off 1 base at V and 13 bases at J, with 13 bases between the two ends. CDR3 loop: CSARVGGHRYF. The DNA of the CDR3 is TGCAGTGCTAGAGTCGGAGGTCATCGGTACTTC.

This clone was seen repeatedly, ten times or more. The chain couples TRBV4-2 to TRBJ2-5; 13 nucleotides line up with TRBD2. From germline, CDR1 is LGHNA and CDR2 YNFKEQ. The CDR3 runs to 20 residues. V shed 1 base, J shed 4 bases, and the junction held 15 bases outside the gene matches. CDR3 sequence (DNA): TGTGCCAGCAGCCAAGTTTCGGTGGGACTAGCGGGATATTTCGGAGAGACCCAGTACTTC. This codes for CASSQVSVGLAGYFGETQYF.

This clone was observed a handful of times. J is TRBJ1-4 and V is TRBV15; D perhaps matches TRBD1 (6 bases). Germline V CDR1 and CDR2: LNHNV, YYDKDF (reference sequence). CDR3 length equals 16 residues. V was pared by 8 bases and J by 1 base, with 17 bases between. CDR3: CATARGGAETNEKLFF. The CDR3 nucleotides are TGTGCCACCGCGAGGGGGGGCGCAGAAACTAATGAAAAACTGTTTTTT. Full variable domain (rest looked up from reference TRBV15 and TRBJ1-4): DAMVIQNPRYQVTQFGKPVTLSCSQTLNHNVMYWYQQKSSQAPKLLFHYYDKDFNNEADTPDNFQSRRPNTSFCFLDIRSPGLGDTAMYLCATARGGAETNEKLFFGSGTQLSVL.

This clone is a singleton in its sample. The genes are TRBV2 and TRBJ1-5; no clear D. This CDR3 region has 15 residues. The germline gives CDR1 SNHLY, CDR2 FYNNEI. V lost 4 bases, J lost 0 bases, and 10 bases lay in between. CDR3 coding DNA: TGTGCCAGCAGTGCTATCGGTTATAGCAATCAGCCCCAGCATTTT. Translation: CASSAIGYSNQPQHF.

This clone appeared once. Here the CDR3 reads CASSPGLAGLRYPDTQYF. DNA of the CDR3: TGCGCCAGCAGTCCGGGACTAGCGGGACTTAGATACCCAGATACGCAGTATTTT. The chain carries TRBV4-1 and TRBJ2-3, with 13 bases that match TRBD2. Germline V gives CDR1 MGHRA, CDR2 YSYEKL. J gave up 4 bases and V 6 bases, and 13 bases lay outside the gene matches. The CDR3 has 18 residues.

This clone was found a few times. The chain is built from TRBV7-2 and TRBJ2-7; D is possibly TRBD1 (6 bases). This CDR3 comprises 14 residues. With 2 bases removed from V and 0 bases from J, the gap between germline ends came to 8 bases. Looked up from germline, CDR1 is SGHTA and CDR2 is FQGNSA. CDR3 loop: CASSLTGNSYEQYF. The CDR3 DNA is TGTGCCAGCAGCTTAACAGGGAACTCCTACGAGCAGTACTTC.

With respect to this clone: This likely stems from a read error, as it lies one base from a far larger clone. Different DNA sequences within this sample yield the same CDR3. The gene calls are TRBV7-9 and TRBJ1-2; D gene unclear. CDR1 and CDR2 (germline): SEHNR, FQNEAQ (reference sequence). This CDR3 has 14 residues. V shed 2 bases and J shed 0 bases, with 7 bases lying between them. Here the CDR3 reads CASSLLESNYGYTF. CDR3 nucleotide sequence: TGTGCCAGCAGCTTACTTGAGTCTAACTATGGCTACACCTTC.

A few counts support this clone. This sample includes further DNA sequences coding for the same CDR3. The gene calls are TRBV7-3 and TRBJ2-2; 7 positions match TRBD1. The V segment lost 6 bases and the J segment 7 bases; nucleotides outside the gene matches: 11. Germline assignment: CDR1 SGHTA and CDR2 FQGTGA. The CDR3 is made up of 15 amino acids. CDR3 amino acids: CASSRTGTADGELFF. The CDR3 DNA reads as TGTGCCAGCAGTCGGACCGGGACAGCGGACGGGGAGCTGTTTTTT.